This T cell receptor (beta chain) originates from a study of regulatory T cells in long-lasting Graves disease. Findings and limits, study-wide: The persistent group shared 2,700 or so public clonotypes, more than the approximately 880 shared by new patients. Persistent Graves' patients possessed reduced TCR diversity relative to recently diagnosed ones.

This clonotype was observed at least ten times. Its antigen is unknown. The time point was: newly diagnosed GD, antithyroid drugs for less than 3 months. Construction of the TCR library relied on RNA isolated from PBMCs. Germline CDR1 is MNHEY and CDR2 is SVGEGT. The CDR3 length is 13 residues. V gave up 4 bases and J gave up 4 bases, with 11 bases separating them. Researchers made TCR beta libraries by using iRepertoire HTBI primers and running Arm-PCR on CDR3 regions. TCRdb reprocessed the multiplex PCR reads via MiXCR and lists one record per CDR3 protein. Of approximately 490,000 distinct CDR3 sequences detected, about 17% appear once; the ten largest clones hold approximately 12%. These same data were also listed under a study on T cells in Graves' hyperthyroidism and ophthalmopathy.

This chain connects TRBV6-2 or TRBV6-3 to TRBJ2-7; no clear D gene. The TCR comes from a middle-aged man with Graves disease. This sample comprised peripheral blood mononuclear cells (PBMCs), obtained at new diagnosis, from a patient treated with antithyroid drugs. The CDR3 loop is CASSSPQWYEQYF. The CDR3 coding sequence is TGTGCCAGCAGTTCGCCCCAGTGGTACGAGCAGTACTTC.